This T cell receptor beta chain was recovered during a study of cytomegalovirus exposure and HLA in healthy donors. PCR amplification relied on 60 Vbeta primers (plus 13 Jbeta primers). TCRdb's copy holds only in-frame clones and misses some; the assay was immunoSEQ multiplex PCR. In the table there are about 150,000 clones, roughly 83% of which are singletons. Looked up from germline, CDR1 is SGHNT and CDR2 is YYREEE (reference sequence). J was trimmed by 0 bases and V by 2 bases; bases with no gene match: 8. This CDR3 spans 17 amino acids. This clone was seen just once. Material for sequencing was PBMCs. The genes are TRBV5-4 and TRBJ1-1, with 9 bases fitting TRBD1. This receptor was obtained from a boy aged 2 to 10 in good health and CMV-seronegative. As DNA, the CDR3 is TGTGCCAGCAGCTTAACAGGGGGCGCCGTGGTGAACACTGAAGCTTTCTTT. Its protein product is CASSLTGGAVVNTEAFF.